This T cell receptor beta chain emerged from a study of blood T cell repertoires in COVID-19. Study as a whole: Sites across the United States, Italy and Spain contributed samples from acute and convalescent COVID-19. The cDNA or gDNA used as material had been derived from T cells, B-cell-depleted T cells, or PBMCs.

Under the authors' procedure: Estimates of nucleated cell counts were drawn from the amplification of reference gene primers. TCRdb keeps only in-frame clones here, not all; method: immunoSEQ multiplex PCR. From that table come the V and J calls and clone size; the DNA was used to work out D and trimming. The sample contains around 150,000 clones, over 80% of which appear only once. Germline V gene lookup returns CDR1 SGHRS and CDR2 YFSETQ. Deletions cut 2 bases from V and 0 bases from J, with 8 bases between. The CDR3 totals 14 residues. This clone was counted between two and nine times. This sample includes further DNA sequences coding for the same CDR3.

J is TRBJ1-1 and V is TRBV5-1; maybe TRBD1 (6 bases). Sequencing was carried out using peripheral blood. The TCR sequence derives from a woman aged 60-70 years who had recovered from COVID-19. The CDR3 reads CASSLTGMNTEAFF. CDR3 DNA: TGCGCCAGCAGCTTAACAGGGATGAACACTGAAGCTTTCTTT.